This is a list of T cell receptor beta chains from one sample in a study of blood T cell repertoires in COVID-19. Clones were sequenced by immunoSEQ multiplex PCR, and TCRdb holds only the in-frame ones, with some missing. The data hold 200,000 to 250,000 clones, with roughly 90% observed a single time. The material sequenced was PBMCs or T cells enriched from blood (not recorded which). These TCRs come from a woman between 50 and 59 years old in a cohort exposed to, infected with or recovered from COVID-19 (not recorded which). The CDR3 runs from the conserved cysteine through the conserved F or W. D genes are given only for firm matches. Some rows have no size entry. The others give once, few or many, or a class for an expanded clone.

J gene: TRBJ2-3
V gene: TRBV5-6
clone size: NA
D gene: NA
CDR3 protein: CASSLGGHFREDTQYF
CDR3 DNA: TGTGCCAGCAGCTTGGGCGGTCACTTCCGCGAAGATACGCAGTATTTT

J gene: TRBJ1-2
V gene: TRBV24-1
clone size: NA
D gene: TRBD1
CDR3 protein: CATSGSQGIHGYTF
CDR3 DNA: TGTGCCACCAGTGGGTCACAGGGGATTCATGGCTACACCTTC

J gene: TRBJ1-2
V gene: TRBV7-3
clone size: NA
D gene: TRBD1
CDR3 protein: CASAFAGGGYGYTF
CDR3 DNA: TGTGCCAGCGCCTTCGCAGGGGGCGGCTATGGCTACACCTTC

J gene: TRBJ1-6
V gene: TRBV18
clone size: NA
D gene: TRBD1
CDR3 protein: CASSPQPGTGKTPLHF
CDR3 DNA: TGTGCCAGCTCACCGCAACCCGGGACAGGGAAAACACCCCTCCACTTT

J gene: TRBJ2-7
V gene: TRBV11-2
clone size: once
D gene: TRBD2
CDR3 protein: CASSLPLGGSGGPYEQYF
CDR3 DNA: TGTGCCAGCAGCTTACCCCTGGGAGGTAGCGGGGGGCCCTACGAGCAGTACTTC

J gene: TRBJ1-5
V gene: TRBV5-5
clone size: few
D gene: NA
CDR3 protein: CASSLEGERGQPQHF
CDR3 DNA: TGTGCCAGCAGCTTGGAGGGGGAAAGGGGTCAGCCCCAGCATTTT

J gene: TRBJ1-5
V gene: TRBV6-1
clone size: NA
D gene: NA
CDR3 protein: CASSEGGRNQPQHF
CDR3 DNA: TGTGCCAGCAGTGAGGGGGGGCGAAACCAGCCCCAGCATTTT

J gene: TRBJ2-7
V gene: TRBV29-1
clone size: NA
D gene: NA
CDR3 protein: CSVWPPGHEQYF
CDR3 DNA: TGCAGCGTCTGGCCACCGGGTCACGAGCAGTACTTC

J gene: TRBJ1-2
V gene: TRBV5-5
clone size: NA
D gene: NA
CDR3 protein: CASSHRLDTYGYTF
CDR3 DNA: TGTGCCAGCAGCCACAGATTGGACACCTATGGCTACACCTTC

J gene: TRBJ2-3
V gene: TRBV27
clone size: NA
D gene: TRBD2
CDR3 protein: CASSRRLAGEDTQYF
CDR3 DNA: TGTGCCAGCAGCCGTAGACTAGCGGGGGAGGATACGCAGTATTTT

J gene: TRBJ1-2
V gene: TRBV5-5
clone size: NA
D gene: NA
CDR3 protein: CASSWAVGGDGYTF
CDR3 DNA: TGTGCCAGCAGCTGGGCGGTCGGGGGGGATGGCTACACCTTC

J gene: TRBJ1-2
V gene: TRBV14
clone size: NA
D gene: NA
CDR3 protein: CASSQIVEGRNYGYTF
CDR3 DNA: TGTGCCAGCAGCCAAATCGTAGAAGGCAGGAACTATGGCTACACCTTC

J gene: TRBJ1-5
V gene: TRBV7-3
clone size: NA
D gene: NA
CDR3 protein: CASSLGGGQPQHF
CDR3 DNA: TGTGCCAGCAGCTTAGGGGGAGGTCAGCCCCAGCATTTT

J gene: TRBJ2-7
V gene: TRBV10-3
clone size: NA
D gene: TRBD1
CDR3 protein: CAISDRAPYEQYF
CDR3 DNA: TGTGCCATCAGCGACAGGGCCCCCTACGAGCAGTACTTC

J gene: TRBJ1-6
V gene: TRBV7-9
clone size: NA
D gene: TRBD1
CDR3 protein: CASSLAGGSYNSPLHF
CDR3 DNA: TGTGCCAGCAGCTTGGCAGGGGGGTCCTATAATTCACCCCTCCACTTT

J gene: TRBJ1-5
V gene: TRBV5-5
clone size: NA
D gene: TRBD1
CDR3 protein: CASSPERTGVDLGQPQHF
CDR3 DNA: TGTGCCAGCAGCCCAGAAAGGACAGGGGTGGATTTAGGTCAGCCCCAGCATTTT

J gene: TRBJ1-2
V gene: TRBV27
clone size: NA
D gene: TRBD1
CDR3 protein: CASSFGQDYGYTF
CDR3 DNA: TGTGCCAGCAGTTTTGGACAGGACTATGGCTACACCTTC

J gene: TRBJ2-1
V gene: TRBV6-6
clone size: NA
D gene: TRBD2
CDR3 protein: CASSYSLAGGGYEQFF
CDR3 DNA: TGTGCCAGCAGTTACTCTCTAGCGGGGGGCGGCTATGAGCAGTTCTTC

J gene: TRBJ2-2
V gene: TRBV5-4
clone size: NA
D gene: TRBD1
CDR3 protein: CASRLKTGGTGELFF
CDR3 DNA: TGTGCCAGCAGGCTAAAAACAGGGGGCACCGGGGAGCTGTTTTTT

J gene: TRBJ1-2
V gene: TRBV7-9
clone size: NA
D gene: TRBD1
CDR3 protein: CASSNEGTGRSYGYTF
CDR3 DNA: TGTGCCAGCAGCAATGAAGGGACAGGCAGGAGCTATGGCTACACCTTC

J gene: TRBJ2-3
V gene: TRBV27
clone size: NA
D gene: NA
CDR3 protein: CASSPYGRGVTDTQYF
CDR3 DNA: TGTGCCAGCAGTCCTTACGGCAGGGGGGTAACAGATACGCAGTATTTT

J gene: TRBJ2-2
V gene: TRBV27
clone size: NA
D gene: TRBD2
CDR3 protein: CASSLAGGNTGELFF
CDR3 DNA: TGTGCCAGCAGTTTAGCGGGGGGGAACACCGGGGAGCTGTTTTTT

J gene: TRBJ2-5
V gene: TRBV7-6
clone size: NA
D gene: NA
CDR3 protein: CASSPPGVIGQYF
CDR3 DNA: TGTGCCAGCAGCCCTCCGGGGGTAATTGGCCAGTACTTC

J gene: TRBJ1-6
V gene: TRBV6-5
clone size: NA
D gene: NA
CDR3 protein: CASSQTVAALHF
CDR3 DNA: TGTGCCAGCAGTCAGACAGTAGCGGCCCTCCACTTT

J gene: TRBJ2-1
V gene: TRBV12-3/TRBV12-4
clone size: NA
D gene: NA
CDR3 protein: CASSSLYEQFF
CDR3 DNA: TGTGCCAGCAGTTCCCTATATGAGCAGTTCTTC

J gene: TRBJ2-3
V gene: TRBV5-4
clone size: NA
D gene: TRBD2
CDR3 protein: CASSSEVTSGGATQYF
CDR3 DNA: TGTGCCAGCAGCTCCGAAGTAACTAGCGGGGGAGCCACGCAGTATTTT

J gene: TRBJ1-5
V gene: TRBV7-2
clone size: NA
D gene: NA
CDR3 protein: CASSLTDSYNQPQHF
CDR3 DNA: TGTGCCAGCAGCTTAACGGACAGTTACAATCAGCCCCAGCATTTT

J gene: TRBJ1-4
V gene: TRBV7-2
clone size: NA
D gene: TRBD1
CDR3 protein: CASSRTGPNEKLFF
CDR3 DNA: TGTGCCAGCAGCCGGACAGGTCCTAATGAAAAACTGTTTTTT

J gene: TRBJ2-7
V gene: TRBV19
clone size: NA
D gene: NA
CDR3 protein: CASSIPGRGSEQYF
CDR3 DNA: TGTGCCAGTAGTATTCCAGGGAGGGGGTCCGAGCAGTACTTC

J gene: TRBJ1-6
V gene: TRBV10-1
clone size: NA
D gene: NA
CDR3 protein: CASSVLSERRRVGNSPLHF
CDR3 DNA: TGCGCCAGCAGTGTATTGTCCGAACGGCGGCGGGTCGGAAATTCACCCCTCCACTTT

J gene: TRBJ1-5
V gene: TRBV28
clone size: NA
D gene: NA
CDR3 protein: CASLSPPGGGSQPQHF
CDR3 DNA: TGTGCCAGCCTCTCACCCCCTGGGGGGGGGAGTCAGCCCCAGCATTTT

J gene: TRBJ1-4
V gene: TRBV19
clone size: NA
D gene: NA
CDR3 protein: CASSNRVETANEKLFF
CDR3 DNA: TGTGCCAGTAGTAACAGGGTGGAGACGGCTAATGAAAAACTGTTTTTT